Below, 26 T cell receptor beta chains from the same sample are listed, as sequenced in a study of blood T cell repertoires in COVID-19. Data came from immunoSEQ multiplex PCR; TCRdb stores just in-frame clones and leaves some out. The repertoire holds roughly 240,000 clones, with approximately 87% as singletons. The material sequenced was peripheral blood. These receptors all stem from a man in his 60s who had recovered from COVID-19.

The V and J genes are TRBV18 and TRBJ2-2; D uncertain. Germline-derived CDR1 and CDR2 are KGHSH and LQKENI. This CDR3 is 14 amino acids long. V was trimmed by 1 base and J by 2 bases, leaving 5 bases between them. The CDR3 DNA reads TGTGCCAGCTCACCACAACAAAACACCGGGGAGCTGTTTTTT. Its translation is CASSPQQNTGELFF.

The gene calls are TRBV5-1 and TRBJ2-1; D remains ambiguous. V was trimmed by 1 base and J by 9 bases, leaving 14 bases between them. CDR1 is SGHRS and CDR2 is YFSETQ in the germline V gene. There are 14 residues in the CDR3. This CDR3 is CASSLRRTDIEQFF. Written as DNA, the CDR3 is TGCGCCAGCAGCTTGAGGCGTACTGACATTGAGCAGTTCTTC.

This sequence joins TRBV6-5 and TRBJ1-6; TRBD1 agrees at 9 bases. With 5 bases clipped from V and 5 bases from J, the junction kept 4 bases outside the gene matches. The CDR3 has 15 amino acids. The germline V gene has CDR1 MNHEY and CDR2 SVGAGI. The CDR3 DNA follows: TGTGCCAGCAGTCCGGACAGGGGAGATAATTCACCCCTCCACTTT. It is translated as CASSPDRGDNSPLHF.

The rearrangement uses TRBV19 and TRBJ1-5, with D perhaps matching TRBD1 (5 bases). CDR3 size: 14 residues. Germline CDR1 is LNHDA and CDR2 is SQIVND (reference sequence). V gave up 7 bases and J gave up 1 base, with 11 bases separating them. The CDR3 DNA sequence: TGTGCCAGTAACCCCGACAGAAGCAATCAGCCCCAGCATTTT. This sequence encodes CASNPDRSNQPQHF.

The J gene is TRBJ1-6, the V gene TRBV30, with unresolved D. Germline CDR1 reads GTSNPN; CDR2 reads SVGIG (reference sequence). The CDR3 loop spans 14 amino acids. The V end lost 1 base, the J end lost 8 bases, and 12 bases lay between the germline ends. The CDR3 is CAWSADGGYSPLHF. In DNA, the CDR3 is TGTGCCTGGAGTGCCGACGGCGGGTATTCACCCCTCCACTTT. Based on the CDR3 plus reference TRBV30 and TRBJ1-6, the full variable domain is SQTIHQWPATLVQPVGSPLSLECTVEGTSNPNLYWYRQAAGRGLQLLFYSVGIGQISSEVPQNLSASRPQDRQFILSSKKLLLSDSGFYLCAWSADGGYSPLHFGNGTRLTVT.

The CDR3 loop is CASSAGTDYQETQYF. CDR3 nucleotides: TGCGCCAGCAGCGCCGGGACAGACTACCAAGAGACCCAGTACTTC. V and J are TRBV5-1 and TRBJ2-5, with 7 bases that match TRBD1. Germline V gene lookup returns CDR1 SGHRS and CDR2 YFSETQ. This CDR3 spans 15 amino acids. J was trimmed by 0 bases and V by 4 bases; bases with no gene match: 6.

V usage is TRBV6-4 and J usage is TRBJ1-6; 9 nucleotides line up with TRBD1. V was pared by 6 bases and J by 5 bases, with 5 bases of the junction left unmatched. CDR3 length equals 15 residues. From germline, CDR1 is MRHNA and CDR2 SNTAGT. The CDR3, as DNA: TGTGCCAGCAGACACCGGGACAGGGATAATTCACCCCTCCACTTT. The encoded protein is CASRHRDRDNSPLHF.

Only one count was recorded for this clone. The J gene is TRBJ2-3, the V gene TRBV5-1, with 12 bases fitting TRBD2. Germline CDR1 SGHRS, CDR2 YFSETQ. Trimming cost V 3 bases and J 6 bases; bases outside gene matches: 14. The CDR3 consists of 18 residues. The chain's CDR3 is CASSWGSSSGGAPDTQYF. The CDR3, as DNA: TGCGCCAGCAGCTGGGGGTCCTCTAGCGGGGGGGCCCCTGATACGCAGTATTTT.

This sequence joins TRBV4-1 and TRBJ1-3; TRBD1 matches at 7 bases. This CDR3 is built from 14 residues. The V gene's germline CDR1 is MGHRA and CDR2 YSYEKL. Unmatched junction bases numbered 3, after V lost 2 bases and J lost 5 bases. The CDR3: CASSQSRGRNTIYF. In DNA form, the CDR3 reads TGCGCCAGCAGCCAATCCAGGGGGAGAAACACCATATATTTT.

The chain recombines TRBV11-2 with TRBJ1-1, with 9 bases matching TRBD1. The CDR3 loop spans 16 amino acids. The ends lost 4 bases at V and 0 bases at J; junction bases unmatched: 6. The germline V gene encodes CDR1 SGHAT and CDR2 FQNNGV. CDR3 nucleotides: TGTGCCAGCAGCTCCGGGACAGGGACCATGAACACTGAAGCTTTCTTT. Amino acid sequence: CASSSGTGTMNTEAFF. Filled out from reference TRBV11-2 and TRBJ1-1, the complete variable domain reads EAGVAQSPRYKIIEKRQSVAFWCNPISGHATLYWYQQILGQGPKLLIQFQNNGVVDDSQLPKDRFSAERLKGVDSTLKIQPAKLEDSAVYLCASSSGTGTMNTEAFFGQGTRLTVV.

J is TRBJ1-2 and V is TRBV24-1, with 7 positions matching TRBD1. The CDR3 covers 15 residues. CDR1 is KGHDR, CDR2 SFDVKD, per germline. V shed 3 bases and J 3 bases; nucleotides not matched to a gene: 6. The CDR3 loop is CATSDRFGTDYGYTF. The DNA for the CDR3 is TGTGCCACCAGTGATCGCTTCGGGACAGACTATGGCTACACCTTC.

With respect to this clone: Distinct nucleotide sequences in the sample also encode this CDR3. The rearrangement links TRBV19 to TRBJ1-5, with D possibly TRBD1 on 6 matching bases. The CDR3 has 13 amino acids. Germline V gene data show CDR1 as LNHDA and CDR2 as SQIVND (reference sequence). V was clipped by 4 bases and J by 4 bases, with 8 bases between them. The DNA of the CDR3 is TGTGCCAGTAGTACTCAGGGGAATCAGCCCCAGCATTTT. Amino acids: CASSTQGNQPQHF.

The chain has TRBV12-3 or TRBV12-4 and TRBJ2-3; D not resolved. Trimming cost V 8 bases and J 6 bases, with 12 bases left between them. The CDR3 sequence is 12 residues long. CDR3 region: CASSISVDTQYF. CDR3 in DNA: TGTGCCAGCTCTATAAGCGTGGATACGCAGTATTTT.

J is TRBJ1-1 and V is TRBV19; TRBD1 aligns across 8 bases. CDR1 and CDR2 (germline): LNHDA, SQIVND (reference sequence). The CDR3 spans 16 residues. After removal of 2 bases from V and 3 bases from J, the junction contained 8 bases not matched to a gene. The CDR3 region is CASSIPQGAGYTEAFF. CDR3 in DNA: TGTGCCAGTAGTATACCCCAGGGGGCTGGATACACTGAAGCTTTCTTT. Full variable domain (rest looked up from reference TRBV19 and TRBJ1-1): DGGITQSPKYLFRKEGQNVTLSCEQNLNHDAMYWYRQDPGQGLRLIYYSQIVNDFQKGDIAEGYSVSREKKESFPLTVTSAQKNPTAFYLCASSIPQGAGYTEAFFGQGTRLTVV.

CDR3 loop: CASSPRTSGELFF. CDR3 coding DNA: TGTGCCAGCTCACCTCGGACTAGCGGGGAGCTGTTTTTT. The chain carries TRBV18 and TRBJ2-2; TRBD2 agrees at 7 bases. Germline assignment: CDR1 KGHSH and CDR2 LQKENI. This CDR3 is built from 13 residues. Trimming at V came to 3 bases and at J to 7 bases, leaving 2 bases not matched to a gene.

This chain links TRBV25-1 with TRBJ2-2; tentatively, D is TRBD2 (6 bases). Trimming stripped 4 bases from V and 0 bases from J, with 18 bases between. Germline CDR1 reads MGHDK; CDR2 reads SYGVNS. This CDR3 is built from 18 residues. CDR3 DNA: TGTGCCAGCAGTGGGTGGGAGGTCGGGACGGCGAACACCGGGGAGCTGTTTTTT. It is translated as CASSGWEVGTANTGELFF.

This clone appeared a single time. The CDR3 DNA reads TGTGCCAGCAGTCAACCTGCCGGGACAGACCTCTACGAGCAGTACTTC. Translated, it gives CASSQPAGTDLYEQYF. The rearrangement uses TRBV27 and TRBJ2-7; the match to TRBD1 covers 7 bases. The CDR3 has 16 residues. The V and J ends lost 5 bases and 3 bases, in that order; junction bases with no gene match: 13. Per the germline V gene, CDR1 is MNHEY and CDR2 is SMNVEV (reference sequence).

This rearrangement joins TRBV19 to TRBJ2-1; a possible D gene is TRBD2 (6 bases). CDR1 and CDR2 (germline): LNHDA, SQIVND (reference sequence). The V end lost 3 bases, the J end lost 0 bases, and 9 bases lay between the germline ends. The CDR3 is made up of 15 amino acids. CDR3 sequence (DNA): TGTGCCAGTAGTATGGCGACTAGCTCCTACAATGAGCAGTTCTTC. This translates into CASSMATSSYNEQFF.

V is TRBV18 and J is TRBJ2-3; D is unresolved. The V gene's germline CDR1 is KGHSH and CDR2 LQKENI. This CDR3 comprises 13 residues. Trimming removed 6 bases from V and 4 bases from J, with 11 bases in between. CDR3 protein: CASSPRHPDTQYF. In DNA form, the CDR3 reads TGTGCCAGCTCCCCAAGACACCCAGATACGCAGTATTTT.

J is TRBJ2-7 and V is TRBV18; D remains unclear. This CDR3 contains 13 residues. Trimming stripped 3 bases from V and 3 bases from J, with 9 bases between. Germline loops: CDR1 KGHSH, CDR2 LQKENI. The CDR3 DNA follows: TGTGCCAGCTCACCCCCCGAGAGCTACGAGCAGTACTTC. Encoded protein: CASSPPESYEQYF. The complete variable domain, with remaining parts taken from reference TRBV18 and TRBJ2-7, reads NAGVMQNPRHLVRRRGQEARLRCSPMKGHSHVYWYRQLPEEGLKFMVYLQKENIIDESGMPKERFSAEFPKEGPSILRIQQVVRGDSAAYFCASSPPESYEQYFGPGTRLTVT.

V is TRBV3-1 (or the pseudogene TRBV3-2) and J is TRBJ2-3; 10 nucleotides agree with TRBD2. Trimming removed 2 bases from V and 2 bases from J; junction bases left unmatched: 4. Germline loops: CDR1 LGHDT, CDR2 YNNKEL (reference sequence). The CDR3 covers 16 residues. The CDR3 DNA reads as TGTGCCAGCAGCCAACTAGCGGGAGCGCCCACAGATACGCAGTATTTT. Translation gives CASSQLAGAPTDTQYF.

Concerning this clone: One junction end disagrees with the germline gene, perhaps due to a read error. This rearrangement joins TRBV18 to TRBJ2-7; D is tentatively TRBD1 or TRBD2 (5 bases each). There are 13 residues in the CDR3. Looked up from germline, CDR1 is KGHSH and CDR2 is LQKENI. The CDR3 reads CASSPGRVLEEYF. DNA of the CDR3: TGTGCCAGCTCCCCAGGGAGAGTTCTCGAGGAGTACTTC.

The J gene is TRBJ2-1, the V gene TRBV18; 7 bases agree with TRBD1. CDR3 length equals 15 residues. Germline trimming cut 3 bases from V and 4 bases from J; bases unmatched to any gene: 6. Germline V lookup: CDR1 KGHSH, CDR2 LQKENI. DNA for the CDR3: TGTGCCAGCTCACCCCGACAGGGAGAGTACAATGAGCAGTTCTTC. This translates into CASSPRQGEYNEQFF.

V is TRBV27 and J is TRBJ2-7, with D maybe TRBD2 (6 bases). The CDR3 covers 17 residues. CDR1 and CDR2 (germline): MNHEY, SMNVEV (reference sequence). The germline V and J ends were trimmed by 6 bases and 3 bases, with 24 bases remaining between them. Here the CDR3 DNA reads TGTGCCAGCAGGACGAACCGGGTTTTGGCGGGGTACTACGAGCAGTACTTC. Its protein product is CASRTNRVLAGYYEQYF.

V is TRBV2 and J is TRBJ1-6, with 10 positions matching TRBD1. The CDR3 sequence is 16 residues long. The J segment lost 6 bases and the V segment lost 5 bases, leaving 7 bases of the junction unmatched. Germline V CDR1 and CDR2: SNHLY, FYNNEI. CDR3 nucleotides: TGTGCCAGCAGTACGACAGGGGGCGCGGGTAATTCACCCCTCCACTTT. Residues: CASSTTGGAGNSPLHF.

V gene TRBV25-1 combines with J gene TRBJ2-3; D may be TRBD2 (7 bases). Germline V gene sequence: CDR1 MGHDK, CDR2 SYGVNS. This CDR3 is 15 amino acids long. V was shortened by 6 bases and J by 3 bases, with 16 bases between the two germline ends. The CDR3 DNA follows: TGTGCCAGCAGGAGGAGGGGAGGGGGTACAGATACGCAGTATTTT. Translated, it gives CASRRRGGGTDTQYF.